Listed here are 21 T cell receptor beta chains from one sample, sequenced in a study of blood T cells in healthy people across ages. Through a sample-barcoded 5' primer and a J-beta primer mix, a second PCR was run for roughly 7 to 11 cycles. TCRdb reprocessed the 5' RACE reads with MiXCR, giving one entry per CDR3 protein. The sample includes approximately 880,000 distinct CDR3 sequences, about 44% seen only once; the top ten take over 10%. Sequenced sample: blood. These receptors were taken from a man in his thirties or forties in good health.

This clonotype was counted only a few times. V and J are TRBV7-2 and TRBJ2-5, with 12 bases lining up with TRBD2. The CDR3 spans 15 residues. The ends lost 7 bases at V and 4 bases at J; junction bases unmatched: 7. Germline V gene lookup returns CDR1 SGHTA and CDR2 FQGNSA. CDR3 residues: CASTPSLAGGETQYF. CDR3 sequence (DNA): TGTGCCAGCACCCCATCACTAGCGGGGGGAGAGACCCAGTACTTC.

This rearrangement joins TRBV28 to TRBJ1-2; 11 positions match TRBD1. Trimming at V came to 5 bases and at J to 7 bases, leaving 3 bases not matched to a gene. In germline, CDR1 is MDHEN, CDR2 SYDVKM. The CDR3 has 13 amino acids. The CDR3 nucleotides read TGTGCCAGCAGTCGGGACAGGGGGGGTGGCTACACCTTC. Translation: CASSRDRGGGYTF.

This clonotype was found a few times. The V gene is TRBV4-1, the J gene TRBJ2-7; D is undetermined. This CDR3 is 13 amino acids long. Trimming pared 5 bases from V and 3 bases from J, leaving 11 bases between. CDR1 MGHRA and CDR2 YSYEKL come from the germline V gene. As DNA, the CDR3 is TGCGCCAGCAGCGCCGGTGCCAACTACGAGCAGTACTTC. This codes for CASSAGANYEQYF.

This clonotype has ten or more counts. Here the CDR3 DNA reads TGTGCCAGCAGCCGACAAAACATTCAGTACTTC. This codes for CASSRQNIQYF. The chain carries TRBV3-1 and TRBJ2-4; D remains ambiguous. V was cut by 4 bases and J by 5 bases, with 3 bases left in between. The CDR3 contains 11 residues. Germline CDR1 is LGHDT and CDR2 is YNNKEL (reference sequence).

The chain recombines TRBV5-1 with TRBJ1-1; 9 bases map to TRBD1. The CDR3 spans 15 residues. Trimming removed 1 base from V and 4 bases from J; junction bases left unmatched: 5. CDR1 and CDR2 from the germline V gene are SGHRS and YFSETQ. CDR3 protein: CASSLYGTGTTEAFF. The CDR3 DNA reads TGCGCCAGCAGCTTGTATGGGACAGGGACCACTGAAGCTTTCTTT.

This chain links TRBV2 with TRBJ2-7; no clear D. V was cut by 7 bases and J by 3 bases, with 7 bases left in between. The germline V gene encodes CDR1 SNHLY and CDR2 FYNNEI. The length of the CDR3 is 11 residues. CDR3 in amino acids: CASKFLYEQYF. The CDR3 DNA reads as TGTGCCAGCAAATTTCTCTACGAGCAGTACTTC.

This clonotype appeared a few times. The chain uses TRBV12-3 or TRBV12-4 and TRBJ1-1, with D perhaps matching TRBD1 (5 bases). Trimming stripped 6 bases from V and 1 base from J, with 24 bases between. The CDR3 totals 18 residues. CDR3 protein: CASSSLGTHWGRNTEAFF. CDR3 DNA sequence: TGTGCCAGCAGCTCCCTCGGGACTCACTGGGGGAGGAACACTGAAGCTTTCTTT.

This clonotype turned up a few times. This rearrangement joins TRBV29-1 to TRBJ1-2, with 9 bases that match TRBD1. V gave up 2 bases and J gave up 7 bases; unmatched junction bases: 8. The length of the CDR3 is 14 residues. The germline gives CDR1 SQVTM, CDR2 ANQGSEA. The CDR3 DNA is TGCAGCGTTGAACCGGGACAGGGACTCGGTGGCTACACCTTC. This sequence encodes CSVEPGQGLGGYTF.

The chain carries TRBV12-3 or TRBV12-4 and TRBJ2-2; TRBD2 aligns across 10 bases. V was clipped by 2 bases and J by 5 bases; unmatched bases: 5. CDR3 length equals 16 residues. CDR3 DNA sequence: TGTGCCAGCAGTTTAAAGCGGGGGGGCCTTACCGGGGAGCTGTTTTTT. Its translation is CASSLKRGGLTGELFF.

The gene calls are TRBV7-9 and TRBJ2-1; D might be TRBD1 or TRBD2, each matching 5 bases. V dropped 3 bases and J dropped 15 bases, with 15 bases sitting between them. This CDR3 spans 12 amino acids. Germline-derived CDR1 and CDR2 are SEHNR and FQNEAQ (reference sequence). CDR3 protein: CASSFSHAGGFF. In DNA, the CDR3 is TGTGCCAGCAGCTTTAGTCATGCTGGGGGGTTCTTC.

This clonotype was seen many times. The chain is built from TRBV5-1 and TRBJ2-1; 7 bases line up with TRBD1. Looked up from germline, CDR1 is SGHRS and CDR2 is YFSETQ. V shed 4 bases and J 5 bases; nucleotides not matched to a gene: 3. The CDR3 length is 13 residues. DNA for the CDR3: TGCGCCAGCAGCCCTCAGGGGGACAATGAGCAGTTCTTC. Translating it yields CASSPQGDNEQFF.

This clonotype was detected many times. This sequence joins TRBV20-1 and TRBJ2-4; D is ambiguous. This CDR3 comprises 12 residues. Looked up from germline, CDR1 is DFQATT and CDR2 is SNEGSKA (reference sequence). The ends were cut back, 3 bases at V and 5 bases at J, with 8 bases in the middle. CDR3 coding DNA: TGCAGTGCTAGCCGCGCGGAAAACATTCAGTACTTC. It specifies CSASRAENIQYF.

The rearrangement links TRBV20-1 to TRBJ2-1; no clear D. The J call is in doubt because the DNA end fits TRBJ2-7 better. Looked up from germline, CDR1 is DFQATT and CDR2 is SNEGSKA (reference sequence). There are 11 residues in the CDR3. The DNA of the CDR3 is TGCAGTGCTTCGGGCCCACCCGAGCAGTACTTC. Its translation is CSASGPPEQYF.

The chain combines TRBV7-9 with TRBJ1-5; D might be TRBD1 (6 bases). Trimming took 6 bases from V and 0 from J, leaving 18 bases between them. The CDR3 has 17 residues. Germline V gives CDR1 SEHNR, CDR2 FQNEAQ (reference sequence). The CDR3 DNA follows: TGTGCCAGCAGTCTCGGGGGCGTCCCACTTAGCAATCAGCCCCAGCATTTT. This translates into CASSLGGVPLSNQPQHF.

This clonotype has just one count. V usage is TRBV20-1 and J usage is TRBJ2-3, with TRBD2 matching 7 bases. CDR3 size: 15 residues. Germline-derived CDR1 and CDR2 are DFQATT and SNEGSKA (reference sequence). J gave up 2 bases and V 6 bases, and 11 bases lay outside the gene matches. The CDR3 bases are TGCAGTGCCGGCAGGTCCGGGACTATCACAGATACGCAGTATTTT. Its protein is CSAGRSGTITDTQYF.

This clonotype has only a few counts. V and J are TRBV9 and TRBJ2-1; unclear D gene. Germline loops: CDR1 SGDLS, CDR2 YYNGEE. This CDR3 is 12 amino acids long. The V and J ends lost 4 bases and 5 bases respectively, with 7 bases between them. The CDR3 DNA is TGTGCCAGCAGCCCGGCCCACAATGAGCAGTTCTTC. This sequence encodes CASSPAHNEQFF.

This clonotype has just a few counts. The chain recombines TRBV20-1 with TRBJ2-5, with 8 bases matching TRBD1. The germline V gene encodes CDR1 DFQATT and CDR2 SNEGSKA (reference sequence). V lost 5 bases, J lost 4 bases, and 9 bases stayed unmatched. The CDR3 has 14 amino acids. CDR3 loop: CSAPDRGGLETQYF. In DNA form, the CDR3 reads TGCAGTGCTCCCGACAGGGGTGGCCTAGAGACCCAGTACTTC.

J is TRBJ2-1 and V is TRBV11-2, with D possibly TRBD1 on 5 matching bases. Trimming removed 4 bases from V and 6 bases from J, with 13 bases in between. CDR1 is SGHAT and CDR2 is FQNNGV in the germline V gene. CDR3 length: 14 amino acids. In DNA form, the CDR3 reads TGTGCCAGCAGCTCAAGACAGAATTTCAATGAGCAGTTCTTC. It is translated as CASSSRQNFNEQFF.

The chain uses TRBV30 and TRBJ1-1; D gene uncertain. With 3 bases removed from V and 4 bases from J, the gap between germline ends came to 9 bases. The CDR3 consists of 12 residues. The germline CDR1 and CDR2 sequences are GTSNPN and SVGIG (reference sequence). The CDR3 DNA reads TGTGCCTGGAGCATCCTTAGCACTGAAGCTTTCTTT. This translates into CAWSILSTEAFF.

The rearrangement uses TRBV6-5 and TRBJ2-5; D gene ambiguous. Germline lookup yields CDR1 MNHEY and CDR2 SVGAGI. V lost 4 bases and J 5 bases, leaving 11 bases between the germline ends. This CDR3 has 13 residues. This CDR3 reads CASSWGRGETQYF. The CDR3 DNA is TGTGCCAGCAGTTGGGGTCGTGGGGAGACCCAGTACTTC.

The rearrangement links TRBV28 to TRBJ2-5; D gene unclear. CDR3 length equals 14 residues. The ends were cut back, 4 bases at V and 1 base at J, with 10 bases in the middle. Germline V gives CDR1 MDHEN, CDR2 SYDVKM. This chain's CDR3 is CASSSPTFQETQYF. As DNA, the CDR3 is TGTGCCAGCAGTTCTCCGACATTCCAAGAGACCCAGTACTTC. The entire variable domain, with the rest obtained from reference TRBV28 and TRBJ2-5, is as follows: DVKVTQSSRYLVKRTGEKVFLECVQDMDHENMFWYRQDPGLGLRLIYFSYDVKMKEKGDIPEGYSVSREKKERFSLILESASTNQTSMYLCASSSPTFQETQYFGPGTRLLVL.